The 18 T cell receptor beta chains presented below share a single source sample, sequenced in a study of vaccination and CD4 T cells after COVID-19. Treatment specified: approximately nine-day PBMC culture with coronavirus spike peptide pools or control peptides (ViraFEST assay). Antigens for these TCRs are unknown. Cultured CD4+ T-cell DNA underwent Oncomine TCR Beta short-read sequencing. TCRdb called the PCR reads again in MiXCR, with one record for every CDR3 protein. This table holds 9,500 to 12,000 distinct CDR3 sequences, approximately 25% found once. The material was CD4+ T cells from blood, cultured in vitro, obtained after SARS-CoV-2 vaccination. The receptor set was obtained from a human donor who had recovered from COVID-19.

This clonotype came up a few times. The CDR3 spells CASSSNRNEQFF. The CDR3, as DNA: TGTGCCAGCAGCTCCAATAGGAATGAGCAGTTCTTC. The chain combines TRBV5-4 with TRBJ2-1; D is ambiguous. Germline assignment: CDR1 SGHNT and CDR2 YYREEE (reference sequence). This CDR3 has 12 residues. V gave up 3 bases and J gave up 7 bases, with 8 bases separating them.

This clonotype was found a few times. The CDR3 coding sequence is TGTGCCAGCAGTGAAAGTTTGGGGGGGTCCTACAATGAGCAGTTCTTC. It codes for CASSESLGGSYNEQFF. This sequence joins TRBV6-1 and TRBJ2-1, with 7 bases aligning to TRBD2. The CDR3 is 16 residues long. Germline trimming cut 2 bases from V and 1 base from J; bases unmatched to any gene: 5. The germline gives CDR1 MNHNS, CDR2 SASEGT.

This clonotype was counted between two and nine times. The rearrangement joins TRBV27 to TRBJ2-7; no clear D. The CDR3 contains 13 residues. V shed 6 bases and J shed 7 bases, with 16 bases lying between them. Germline V lookup: CDR1 MNHEY, CDR2 SMNVEV (reference sequence). The DNA of the CDR3 is TGTGCCAGCAGCCCCCGACCCCCACAGGAGCAGTACTTC. It translates to CASSPRPPQEQYF.

By share, this clonotype counts as medium-sized (0.01 to 0.1%). The genes are TRBV27 and TRBJ2-5; weak D call: TRBD1 (6 bases). Germline CDR1 and CDR2: MNHEY and SMNVEV (reference sequence). Trimming removed 6 bases at V and 5 bases at J, with 13 bases between. The CDR3 consists of 13 residues. The CDR3 spells CASRPQGWETQYF. The CDR3 coding sequence is TGTGCCAGCAGGCCCCAGGGGTGGGAGACCCAGTACTTC.

V usage is TRBV6-5 and J usage is TRBJ1-2; the D is unclear. Germline loops: CDR1 MNHEY, CDR2 SVGAGI. V gave up 3 bases and J gave up 0 bases, with 8 bases separating them. CDR3 size: 14 residues. The CDR3 loop reads CASSYSAPNYGYTF. CDR3 sequence (DNA): TGTGCCAGCAGTTATTCGGCCCCTAACTATGGCTACACCTTC.

This rearrangement joins TRBV7-3 to TRBJ2-1; 10 bases are shared with TRBD1. CDR3 length: 17 residues. Germline values: CDR1 SGHTA, CDR2 FQGTGA. The junction had 10 bases not matched to a gene; V was cut back by 4 bases and J by 4 bases. CDR3 sequence reads: CASSSTRGQGLYNEQFF. The CDR3 nucleotides are TGTGCCAGCAGCTCTACCCGGGGACAGGGGCTGTACAATGAGCAGTTCTTC.

The V call is TRBV9, the J call TRBJ2-5; possibly TRBD1 or TRBD2 for D (5 bases each). The V gene lost 4 bases and the J gene lost 1 base, with 11 bases spanning the gap. The germline gives CDR1 SGDLS, CDR2 YYNGEE. The CDR3 sequence is 14 residues long. The CDR3 DNA reads as TGTGCCAGCAGCCCGCTGGGGGTCCAAGAGACCCAGTACTTC. Translated: CASSPLGVQETQYF. Filled out from reference TRBV9 and TRBJ2-5, the complete variable domain reads DSGVTQTPKHLITATGQRVTLRCSPRSGDLSVYWYQQSLDQGLQFLIQYYNGEERAKGNILERFSAQQFPDLHSELNLSSLELGDSALYFCASSPLGVQETQYFGPGTRLLVL.

The genes are TRBV29-1 and TRBJ2-6; no firm D call. CDR1 is SQVTM, CDR2 ANQGSEA, per germline. V lost 7 bases to trimming and J lost 4 bases, with 8 bases between them. The CDR3 is 12 amino acids. The CDR3 reads CSATSGANVLTF. The DNA of the CDR3 is TGCAGCGCAACCTCAGGGGCCAACGTCCTGACTTTC.

This rearrangement joins TRBV28 to TRBJ2-1; tentatively, D is TRBD1 (6 bases). Trimming stripped 7 bases from V and 2 bases from J, with 12 bases between. The CDR3 is 14 amino acids. Germline V gene data show CDR1 as MDHEN and CDR2 as SYDVKM. The CDR3 region is CASTETGTYNEQFF. CDR3 sequence (DNA): TGTGCCAGCACCGAAACAGGGACCTACAATGAGCAGTTCTTC. The full variable domain, rest sourced from reference TRBV28 and TRBJ2-1, is DVKVTQSSRYLVKRTGEKVFLECVQDMDHENMFWYRQDPGLGLRLIYFSYDVKMKEKGDIPEGYSVSREKKERFSLILESASTNQTSMYLCASTETGTYNEQFFGPGTRLTVL.

The chain has TRBV20-1 and TRBJ2-3, with 9 nucleotides matching TRBD2. The CDR3 runs to 13 residues. The V gene's germline CDR1 is DFQATT and CDR2 SNEGSKA (reference sequence). The J segment lost 2 bases and the V segment lost 4 bases, leaving 1 base of the junction unmatched. The CDR3 DNA sequence: TGCAGTGCTAAGCGGGAGGTCACAGATACGCAGTATTTT. This gives the protein CSAKREVTDTQYF.

V gene TRBV11-3 combines with J gene TRBJ1-1; D ambiguous. The CDR3 length is 13 residues. Germline CDR1 and CDR2: SGHNT and YENEEA. Trimming removed 4 bases from V and 9 bases from J, with 15 bases in between. The CDR3 spells CASSSGPQTKAFF. The CDR3 nucleotides are TGTGCCAGCAGCTCCGGGCCCCAAACTAAAGCTTTCTTT.

The J gene is TRBJ1-5, the V gene TRBV9, with 7 bases identical to TRBD1. The CDR3 has 14 amino acids. Trimming cost V 2 bases and J 7 bases; bases outside gene matches: 6. The V gene's germline CDR1 is SGDLS and CDR2 YYNGEE. This CDR3 is CASSVRGAGQPQHF. CDR3 nucleotides: TGTGCCAGCAGCGTCAGGGGGGCAGGACAGCCCCAGCATTTT.

V gene TRBV6-1 combines with J gene TRBJ1-1; D ambiguous. The V end lost 5 bases, the J end lost 3 bases, and 10 bases lay between the germline ends. CDR1 is MNHNS and CDR2 is SASEGT in the germline V gene. The CDR3 runs to 13 residues. CDR3 bases: TGTGCCAGCAGTCGCCGTAAAGACACTGAAGCTTTCTTT. Protein product: CASSRRKDTEAFF.

This clonotype was observed a few times. This chain joins TRBV28 and TRBJ1-2, with D perhaps TRBD1 (6 bases). The germline V and J ends were trimmed by 6 bases and 2 bases, with 16 bases remaining between them. The V gene's germline CDR1 is MDHEN and CDR2 SYDVKM. This CDR3 has 15 amino acids. CDR3 nucleotide sequence: TGTGCCAGCAGCCCCTGGACAGCTCACAACTATGGCTACACCTTC. Its protein is CASSPWTAHNYGYTF.

This clonotype was picked up a small number of times. The chain joins TRBV28 to TRBJ2-7, with 10 bases aligning to TRBD1. The CDR3 length is 16 residues. The trim removed 5 bases at V and 2 bases at J, leaving 9 bases unmatched. Germline lookup yields CDR1 MDHEN and CDR2 SYDVKM. CDR3 amino acids: CASSTQTGGLPYEQYF. As DNA, the CDR3 is TGTGCCAGCAGTACCCAGACAGGGGGCCTTCCCTACGAGCAGTACTTC.

There are a few counts of this clonotype. The chain has TRBV6-1 and TRBJ2-7; D possibly corresponds to TRBD1 (8 bases). V dropped 6 bases and J dropped 2 bases, with 14 bases sitting between them. This CDR3 comprises 14 residues. Germline values: CDR1 MNHNS, CDR2 SASEGT. The chain's CDR3 is CASRWTGRAYEQYF. The CDR3 DNA follows: TGTGCCAGCAGATGGACAGGGAGGGCCTACGAGCAGTACTTC.

The chain recombines TRBV20-1 with TRBJ1-2, with 8 positions matching TRBD1. Germline CDR1 is DFQATT and CDR2 is SNEGSKA (reference sequence). Germline trimming cut 4 bases from V and 6 bases from J; bases unmatched to any gene: 7. The CDR3 contains 13 residues. The CDR3 coding sequence is TGCAGTGCTACTCAGGGGGCGGGTGATGGCTACACCTTC. Its protein product is CSATQGAGDGYTF.

This clonotype has just a few counts. V usage is TRBV28 and J usage is TRBJ2-1; 8 nucleotides agree with TRBD2. V was clipped by 5 bases and J by 0 bases; unmatched bases: 6. CDR1 is MDHEN and CDR2 is SYDVKM in the germline V gene. The length of the CDR3 is 16 residues. The CDR3 reads CASSTLSGSSYNEQFF. In DNA form, the CDR3 reads TGTGCCAGCAGTACCCTAAGCGGGAGCTCCTACAATGAGCAGTTCTTC.